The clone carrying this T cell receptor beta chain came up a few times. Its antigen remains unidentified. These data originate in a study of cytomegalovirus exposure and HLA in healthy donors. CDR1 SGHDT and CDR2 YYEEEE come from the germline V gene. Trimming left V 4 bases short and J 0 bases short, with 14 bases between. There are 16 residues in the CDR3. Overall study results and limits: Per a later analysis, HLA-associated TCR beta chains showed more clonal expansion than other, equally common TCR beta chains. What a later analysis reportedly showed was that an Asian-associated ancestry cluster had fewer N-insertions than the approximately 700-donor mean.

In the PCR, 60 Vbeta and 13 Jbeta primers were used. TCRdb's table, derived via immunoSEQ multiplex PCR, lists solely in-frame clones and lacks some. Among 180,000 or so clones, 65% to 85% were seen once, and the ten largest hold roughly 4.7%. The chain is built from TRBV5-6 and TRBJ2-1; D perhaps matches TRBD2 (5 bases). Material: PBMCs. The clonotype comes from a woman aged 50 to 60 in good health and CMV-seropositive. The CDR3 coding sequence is TGTGCCAGCAGCCCGGAGGCATTAAGCTCCTACAATGAGCAGTTCTTC. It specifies CASSPEALSSYNEQFF.